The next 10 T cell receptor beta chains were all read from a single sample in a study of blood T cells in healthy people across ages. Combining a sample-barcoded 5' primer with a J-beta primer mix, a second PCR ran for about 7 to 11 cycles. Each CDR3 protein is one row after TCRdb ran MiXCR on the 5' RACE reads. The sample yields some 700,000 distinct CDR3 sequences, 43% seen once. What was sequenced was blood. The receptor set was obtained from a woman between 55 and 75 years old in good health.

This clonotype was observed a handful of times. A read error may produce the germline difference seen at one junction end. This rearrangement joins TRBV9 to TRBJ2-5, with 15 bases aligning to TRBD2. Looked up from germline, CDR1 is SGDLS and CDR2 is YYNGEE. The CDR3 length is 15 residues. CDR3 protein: CASSAQGTSGGLQYF. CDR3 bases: TGTGCCAGTAGCGCCCAAGGGACTAGCGGGGGGTTGCAGTACTTC.

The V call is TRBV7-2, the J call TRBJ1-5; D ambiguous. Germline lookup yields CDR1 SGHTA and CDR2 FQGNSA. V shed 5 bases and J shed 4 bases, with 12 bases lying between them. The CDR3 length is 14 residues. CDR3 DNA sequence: TGTGCCAGCAGCGCTGTCGATGGGAATCAGCCCCAGCATTTT. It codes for CASSAVDGNQPQHF.

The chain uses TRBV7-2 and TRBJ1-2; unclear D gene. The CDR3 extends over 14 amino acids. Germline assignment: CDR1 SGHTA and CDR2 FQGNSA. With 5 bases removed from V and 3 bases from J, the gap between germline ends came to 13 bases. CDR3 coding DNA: TGTGCCAGCAGCCCCGGCGGGAGCGACTATGGCTACACCTTC. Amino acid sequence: CASSPGGSDYGYTF.

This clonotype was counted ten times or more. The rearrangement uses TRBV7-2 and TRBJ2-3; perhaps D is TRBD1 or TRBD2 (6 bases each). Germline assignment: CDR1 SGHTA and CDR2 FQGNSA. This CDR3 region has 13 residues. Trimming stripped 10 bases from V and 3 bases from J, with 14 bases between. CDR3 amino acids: CATSRGRTDTQYF. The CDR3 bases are TGTGCCACCAGTAGGGGGAGGACAGATACGCAGTATTTT.

This CDR3 reads CSATALGATSNQPQHF. Written as DNA, the CDR3 is TGCAGTGCCACCGCCTTAGGGGCGACCAGCAATCAGCCCCAGCATTTT. The rearrangement joins TRBV20-1 to TRBJ1-5; D possibly corresponds to TRBD1 (5 bases). The germline CDR1 and CDR2 sequences are DFQATT and SNEGSKA (reference sequence). This CDR3 has 16 residues. Trimming removed 6 bases from V and 1 base from J, with 19 bases in between.

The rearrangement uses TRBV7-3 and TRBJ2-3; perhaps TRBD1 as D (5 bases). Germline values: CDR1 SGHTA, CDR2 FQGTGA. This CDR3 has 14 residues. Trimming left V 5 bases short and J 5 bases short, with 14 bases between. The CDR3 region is CASSPSTDLDTQYF. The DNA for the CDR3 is TGTGCCAGCAGCCCTTCGACAGATCTAGATACGCAGTATTTT.

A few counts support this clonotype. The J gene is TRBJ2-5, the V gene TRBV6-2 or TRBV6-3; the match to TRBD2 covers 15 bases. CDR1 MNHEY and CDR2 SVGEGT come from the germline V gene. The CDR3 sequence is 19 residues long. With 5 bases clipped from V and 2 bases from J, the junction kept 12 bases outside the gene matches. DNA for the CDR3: TGTGCCAGCAGTCAGACGAAGGGACTAGCGGGGGGACCGCAAGAGACCCAGTACTTC. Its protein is CASSQTKGLAGGPQETQYF.

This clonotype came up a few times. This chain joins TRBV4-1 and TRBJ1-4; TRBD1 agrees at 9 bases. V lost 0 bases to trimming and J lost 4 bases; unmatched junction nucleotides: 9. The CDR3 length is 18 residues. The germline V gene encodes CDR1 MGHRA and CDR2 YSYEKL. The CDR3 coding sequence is TGCGCCAGCAGCCAAGAAGGCCCTGGACAGGGGAATAATGAAAAACTGTTTTTT. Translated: CASSQEGPGQGNNEKLFF.

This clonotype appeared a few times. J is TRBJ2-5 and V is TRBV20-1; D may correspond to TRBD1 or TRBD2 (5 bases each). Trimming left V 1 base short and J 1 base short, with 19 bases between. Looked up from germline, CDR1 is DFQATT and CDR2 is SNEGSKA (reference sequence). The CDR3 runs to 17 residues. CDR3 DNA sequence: TGCAGTGCTAGAGGGTCTAGTCGTGGGGGAATCCAAGAGACCCAGTACTTC. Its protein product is CSARGSSRGGIQETQYF.

The CDR3 protein is CASSSPPVRYF. CDR3 nucleotides: TGTGCCAGCAGCTCCCCTCCGGTGCGGTACTTC. The chain carries TRBV7-6 and TRBJ2-5; unclear D gene. In germline, CDR1 is SGHVS, CDR2 FNYEAQ. The CDR3 contains 11 residues. Trimming cost V 4 bases and J 13 bases, with 13 bases left between them.